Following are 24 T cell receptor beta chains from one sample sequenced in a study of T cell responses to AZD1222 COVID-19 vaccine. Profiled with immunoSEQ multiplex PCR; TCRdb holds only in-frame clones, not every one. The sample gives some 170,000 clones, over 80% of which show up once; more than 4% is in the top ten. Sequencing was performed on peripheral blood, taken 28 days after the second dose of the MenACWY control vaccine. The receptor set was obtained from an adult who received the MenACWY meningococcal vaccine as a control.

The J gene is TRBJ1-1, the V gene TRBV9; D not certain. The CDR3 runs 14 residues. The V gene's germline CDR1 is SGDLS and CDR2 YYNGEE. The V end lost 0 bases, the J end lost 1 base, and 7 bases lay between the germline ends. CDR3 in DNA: TGTGCCAGCAGCGTAGACGTGGGGAACACTGAAGCTTTCTTT. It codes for CASSVDVGNTEAFF.

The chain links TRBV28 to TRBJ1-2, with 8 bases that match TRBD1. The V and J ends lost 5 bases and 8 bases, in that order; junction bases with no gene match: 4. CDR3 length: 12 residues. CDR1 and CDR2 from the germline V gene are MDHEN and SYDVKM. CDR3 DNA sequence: TGTGCCAGCAGTCTCCGACAGGGGGGCTACACCTTC. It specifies CASSLRQGGYTF.

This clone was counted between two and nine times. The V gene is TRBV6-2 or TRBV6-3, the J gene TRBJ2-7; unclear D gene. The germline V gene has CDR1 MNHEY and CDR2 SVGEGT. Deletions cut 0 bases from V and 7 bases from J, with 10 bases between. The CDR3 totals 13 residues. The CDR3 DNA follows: TGTGCCAGCAGTTACTCCACTTTACATGAGCAGTACTTC. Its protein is CASSYSTLHEQYF.

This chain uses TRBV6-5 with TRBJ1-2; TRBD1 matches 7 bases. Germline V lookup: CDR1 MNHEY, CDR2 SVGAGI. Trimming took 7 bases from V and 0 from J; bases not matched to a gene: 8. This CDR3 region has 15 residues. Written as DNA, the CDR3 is TGTGCCAGCACCCAAGGGGACAGACCTAACTATGGCTACACCTTC. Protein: CASTQGDRPNYGYTF.

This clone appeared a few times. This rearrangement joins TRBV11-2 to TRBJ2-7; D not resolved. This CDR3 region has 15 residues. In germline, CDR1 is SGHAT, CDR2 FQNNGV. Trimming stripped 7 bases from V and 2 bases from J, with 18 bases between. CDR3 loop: CASTQYRATAYEQYF. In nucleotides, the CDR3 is TGTGCCAGCACCCAATACCGGGCCACAGCCTACGAGCAGTACTTC.

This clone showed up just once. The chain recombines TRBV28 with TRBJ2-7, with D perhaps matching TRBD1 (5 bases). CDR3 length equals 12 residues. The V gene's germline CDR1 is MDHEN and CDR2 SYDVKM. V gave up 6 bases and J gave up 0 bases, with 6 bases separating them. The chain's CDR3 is CASRDTSYEQYF. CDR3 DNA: TGTGCCAGCAGGGACACCTCCTACGAGCAGTACTTC. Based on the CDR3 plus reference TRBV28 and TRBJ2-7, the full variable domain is DVKVTQSSRYLVKRTGEKVFLECVQDMDHENMFWYRQDPGLGLRLIYFSYDVKMKEKGDIPEGYSVSREKKERFSLILESASTNQTSMYLCASRDTSYEQYFGPGTRLTVT.

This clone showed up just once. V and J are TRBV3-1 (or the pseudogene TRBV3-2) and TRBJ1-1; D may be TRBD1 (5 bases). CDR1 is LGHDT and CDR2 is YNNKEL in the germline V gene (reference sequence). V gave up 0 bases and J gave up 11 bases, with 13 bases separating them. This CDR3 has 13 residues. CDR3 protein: CASSQDKKGTAFF. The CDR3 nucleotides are TGTGCCAGCAGCCAAGATAAGAAGGGGACCGCTTTCTTT.

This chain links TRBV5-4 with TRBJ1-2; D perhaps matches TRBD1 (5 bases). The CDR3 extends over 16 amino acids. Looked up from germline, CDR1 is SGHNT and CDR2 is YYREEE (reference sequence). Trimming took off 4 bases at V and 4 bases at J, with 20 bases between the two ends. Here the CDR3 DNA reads TGTGCCAGCAGCCCGGGGGGAGACAGCCCCCTCTATGGCTACACCTTC. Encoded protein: CASSPGGDSPLYGYTF.

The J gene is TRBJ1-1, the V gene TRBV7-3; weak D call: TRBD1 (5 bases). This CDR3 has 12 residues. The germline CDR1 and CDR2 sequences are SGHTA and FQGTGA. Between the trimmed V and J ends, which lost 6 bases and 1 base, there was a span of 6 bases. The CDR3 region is CASSGANTEAFF. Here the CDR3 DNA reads TGTGCCAGCAGTGGGGCGAACACTGAAGCTTTCTTT.

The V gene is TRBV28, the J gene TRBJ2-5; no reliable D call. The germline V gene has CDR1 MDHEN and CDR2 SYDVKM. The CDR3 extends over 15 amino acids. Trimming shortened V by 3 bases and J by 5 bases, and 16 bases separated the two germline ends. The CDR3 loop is CASSFGGVGGETQYF. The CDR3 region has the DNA TGTGCCAGCAGTTTTGGTGGGGTCGGTGGGGAGACCCAGTACTTC.

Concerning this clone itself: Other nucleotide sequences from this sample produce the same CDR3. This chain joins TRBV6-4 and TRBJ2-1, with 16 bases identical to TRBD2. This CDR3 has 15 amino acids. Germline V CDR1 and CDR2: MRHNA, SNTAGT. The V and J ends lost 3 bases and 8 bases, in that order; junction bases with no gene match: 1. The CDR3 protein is CASSEGLAGGDEQFF. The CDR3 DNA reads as TGTGCCAGCAGTGAGGGACTAGCGGGAGGGGATGAGCAGTTCTTC.

The CDR3 sequence is CASSLGQGWDEQYF. The CDR3 nucleotides read TGCGCCAGCAGCTTGGGGCAGGGATGGGACGAGCAGTACTTC. This chain uses TRBV5-1 with TRBJ2-7, with TRBD1 as a possible D gene (5 bases). The ends were cut back, 0 bases at V and 5 bases at J, with 12 bases in the middle. This CDR3 has 14 residues. Germline CDR1 SGHRS, CDR2 YFSETQ.

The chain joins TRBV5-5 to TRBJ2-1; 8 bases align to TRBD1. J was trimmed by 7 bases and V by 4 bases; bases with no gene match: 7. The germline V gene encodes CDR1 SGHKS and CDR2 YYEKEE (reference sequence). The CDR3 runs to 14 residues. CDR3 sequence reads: CASSTDRGRNEQFF. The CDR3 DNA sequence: TGTGCCAGCAGCACCGACAGGGGACGGAATGAGCAGTTCTTC.

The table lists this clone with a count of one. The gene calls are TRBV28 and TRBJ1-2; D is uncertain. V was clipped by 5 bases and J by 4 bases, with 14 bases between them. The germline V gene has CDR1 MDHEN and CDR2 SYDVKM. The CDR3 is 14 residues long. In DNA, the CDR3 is TGTGCCAGCAGTGTCGGCAGCTCAATCTATGGCTACACCTTC. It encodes CASSVGSSIYGYTF.

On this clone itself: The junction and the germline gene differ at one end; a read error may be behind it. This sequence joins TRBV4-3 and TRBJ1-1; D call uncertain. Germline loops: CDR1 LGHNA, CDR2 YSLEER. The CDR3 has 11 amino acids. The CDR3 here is CASSQSGPPSF. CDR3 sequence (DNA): TGCGCCAGCAGCCAATCGGGCCCCCCGAGTTTT.

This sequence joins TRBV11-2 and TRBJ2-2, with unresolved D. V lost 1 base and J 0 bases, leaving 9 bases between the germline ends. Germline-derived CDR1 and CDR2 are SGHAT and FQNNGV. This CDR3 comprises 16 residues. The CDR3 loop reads CASSLVVWANTGELFF. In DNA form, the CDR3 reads TGTGCCAGCAGCTTAGTAGTTTGGGCGAACACCGGGGAGCTGTTTTTT.

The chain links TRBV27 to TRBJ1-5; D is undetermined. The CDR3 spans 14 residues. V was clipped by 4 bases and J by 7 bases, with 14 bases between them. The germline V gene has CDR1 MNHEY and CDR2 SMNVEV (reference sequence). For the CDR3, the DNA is TGTGCCAGCAGTTCCTTAGAGAATAGCCAGCCCCAGCATTTT. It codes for CASSSLENSQPQHF.

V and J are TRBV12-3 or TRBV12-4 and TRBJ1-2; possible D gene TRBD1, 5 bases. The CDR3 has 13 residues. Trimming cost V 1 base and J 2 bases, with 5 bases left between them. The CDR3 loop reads CASSLEGNYGYTF. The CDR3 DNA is TGTGCCAGCAGTTTAGAGGGGAACTATGGCTACACCTTC.

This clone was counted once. The CDR3 here is CASSLQDIGTEAFF. The CDR3 nucleotides read TGCGCCAGCAGCCTACAGGATATTGGGACTGAAGCTTTCTTT. The chain carries TRBV5-1 and TRBJ1-1; perhaps TRBD1 as D (5 bases). The V end was cut by 4 bases, the J end by 5 bases, with 15 bases between. CDR3 length: 14 residues. Germline-derived CDR1 and CDR2 are SGHRS and YFSETQ.

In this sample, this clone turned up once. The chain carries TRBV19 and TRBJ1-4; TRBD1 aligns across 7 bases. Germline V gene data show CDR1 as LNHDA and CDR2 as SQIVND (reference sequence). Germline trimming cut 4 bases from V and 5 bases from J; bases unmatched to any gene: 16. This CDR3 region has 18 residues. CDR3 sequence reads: CASSTYRDSDGRNEKLFF. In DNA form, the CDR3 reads TGTGCCAGTAGTACCTACCGGGACAGCGACGGACGGAATGAAAAACTGTTTTTT.

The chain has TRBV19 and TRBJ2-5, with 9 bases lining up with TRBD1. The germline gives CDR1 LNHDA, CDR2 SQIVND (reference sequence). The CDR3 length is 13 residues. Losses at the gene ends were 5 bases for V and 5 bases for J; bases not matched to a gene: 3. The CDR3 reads CASSEQGAETQYF. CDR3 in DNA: TGTGCCAGTAGTGAACAGGGGGCGGAGACCCAGTACTTC.

Written as DNA, the CDR3 is TGTGCCAGCTCACCAGGGGGACTAGCCACGATTTATGAGCAGTTCTTC. This translates into CASSPGGLATIYEQFF. The chain links TRBV18 to TRBJ2-1; 9 nucleotides match TRBD2. The CDR3 length is 16 residues. Germline trimming cut 2 bases from V and 8 bases from J; bases unmatched to any gene: 10. Germline V CDR1 and CDR2: KGHSH, LQKENI.

The CDR3: CASRIQGDRPQHF. CDR3 nucleotides: TGTGCCAGCAGAATCCAGGGGGATCGGCCCCAGCATTTT. The chain joins TRBV19 to TRBJ1-5, with 7 bases identical to TRBD1. CDR3 length equals 13 residues. Germline lookup yields CDR1 LNHDA and CDR2 SQIVND (reference sequence). The trim removed 9 bases at V and 9 bases at J, leaving 11 bases unmatched. Combining the CDR3 with reference TRBV19 and TRBJ1-5 gives the whole variable domain DGGITQSPKYLFRKEGQNVTLSCEQNLNHDAMYWYRQDPGQGLRLIYYSQIVNDFQKGDIAEGYSVSREKKESFPLTVTSAQKNPTAFYLCASRIQGDRPQHFGDGTRLSIL.

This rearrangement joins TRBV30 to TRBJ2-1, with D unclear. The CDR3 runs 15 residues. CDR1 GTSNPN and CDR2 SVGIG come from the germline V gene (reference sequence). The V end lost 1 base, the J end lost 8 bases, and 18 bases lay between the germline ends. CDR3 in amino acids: CAWSADNIGIDEQFF. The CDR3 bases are TGTGCCTGGAGTGCCGACAACATTGGGATCGATGAGCAGTTCTTC.